Listed here are 32 T cell receptor beta chains from one sample, sequenced in a study of blood T cell repertoires in COVID-19. Generated by immunoSEQ multiplex PCR, the TCRdb table keeps only in-frame clones and is missing some. The data show some 270,000 clones, about 80% seen once. The sample taken for sequencing was PBMCs or T cells enriched from blood (not recorded which). The receptors were sampled from a man between 45 and 60 years old who had recovered from COVID-19.

The CDR3 loop is CATSRDSGRDNEQFF. In DNA form, the CDR3 reads TGTGCCACCAGCAGAGATAGCGGGAGAGACAATGAGCAGTTCTTC. The chain carries TRBV15 and TRBJ2-1; 9 positions agree with TRBD2. Unmatched junction bases numbered 2, after V lost 0 bases and J lost 5 bases. Germline V gene data show CDR1 as LNHNV and CDR2 as YYDKDF (reference sequence). This CDR3 has 15 amino acids. The full variable domain, its missing parts supplied by reference TRBV15 and TRBJ2-1, is DAMVIQNPRYQVTQFGKPVTLSCSQTLNHNVMYWYQQKSSQAPKLLFHYYDKDFNNEADTPDNFQSRRPNTSFCFLDIRSPGLGDTAMYLCATSRDSGRDNEQFFGPGTRLTVL.

The CDR3 protein is CASSFSGRVGDTQYF. The CDR3 bases are TGTGCCAGCAGCTTTAGCGGGAGAGTCGGAGATACGCAGTATTTT. This chain uses TRBV5-8 with TRBJ2-3; 9 nucleotides line up with TRBD2. J gave up 5 bases and V 2 bases, and 6 bases lay outside the gene matches. CDR1 SGHTS and CDR2 YDEGEE come from the germline V gene. The CDR3 contains 15 residues.

This clone was counted between two and nine times. The CDR3 here is CASSDYSGSSTDTQYF. The CDR3 DNA follows: TGTGCCAGTAGCGATTATAGCGGGAGTTCGACAGATACGCAGTATTTT. The chain joins TRBV19 to TRBJ2-3, with 9 bases matching TRBD2. V shed 6 bases, J shed 3 bases, and the junction held 10 bases outside the gene matches. This CDR3 comprises 16 residues. CDR1 LNHDA and CDR2 SQIVND come from the germline V gene (reference sequence).

The V and J genes are TRBV29-1 and TRBJ1-6; D may be TRBD1 (6 bases). CDR1 and CDR2 (germline): SQVTM, ANQGSEA. The CDR3 spans 14 residues. This CDR3 reads CAATGSGVLSPLHF. CDR3 sequence (DNA): TGCGCGGCCACAGGGAGCGGGGTCTTGTCACCCCTCCACTTT.

V gene TRBV7-3 combines with J gene TRBJ2-5; 9 nucleotides match TRBD2. Per the germline V gene, CDR1 is SGHTA and CDR2 is FQGTGA. The ends lost 6 bases at V and 3 bases at J; junction bases unmatched: 8. The CDR3 covers 15 residues. The CDR3 nucleotides are TGTGCCAGCAGTTGGACTAGCGCTCCTGAAGAGACCCAGTACTTC. Protein product: CASSWTSAPEETQYF.

This chain uses TRBV19 with TRBJ1-2; D uncertain. Germline V gene data show CDR1 as LNHDA and CDR2 as SQIVND (reference sequence). This CDR3 has 17 amino acids. With 0 bases removed from V and 2 bases from J, the gap between germline ends came to 16 bases. This CDR3 is CASSIDRRGTSNYGYTF. CDR3 coding DNA: TGTGCCAGTAGTATAGATCGGCGGGGTACCTCCAACTATGGCTACACCTTC. Supplemented by reference TRBV19 and TRBJ1-2, the full variable domain reads DGGITQSPKYLFRKEGQNVTLSCEQNLNHDAMYWYRQDPGQGLRLIYYSQIVNDFQKGDIAEGYSVSREKKESFPLTVTSAQKNPTAFYLCASSIDRRGTSNYGYTFGSGTRLTVV.

The chain combines TRBV5-1 with TRBJ2-2, with 9 nucleotides matching TRBD1. Trimming took 4 bases from V and 5 from J; bases not matched to a gene: 12. This CDR3 is 17 amino acids long. Germline values: CDR1 SGHRS, CDR2 YFSETQ. CDR3 coding DNA: TGCGCCAGCAGCGAGATGGGACAGGGCTCTTTTACCGGGGAGCTGTTTTTT. Translating it yields CASSEMGQGSFTGELFF.

This chain connects TRBV19 to TRBJ1-2, with 8 bases that match TRBD1. Trimming cost V 3 bases and J 5 bases; bases outside gene matches: 8. CDR3 length: 15 amino acids. Germline CDR1 is LNHDA and CDR2 is SQIVND (reference sequence). CDR3 bases: TGTGCCAGTAGTATCTCCCTCACAGGGGGGTATGGCTACACCTTC. Encoded protein: CASSISLTGGYGYTF. The full variable domain, its missing parts supplied by reference TRBV19 and TRBJ1-2, is DGGITQSPKYLFRKEGQNVTLSCEQNLNHDAMYWYRQDPGQGLRLIYYSQIVNDFQKGDIAEGYSVSREKKESFPLTVTSAQKNPTAFYLCASSISLTGGYGYTFGSGTRLTVV.

Remarks on this clone: A single base separates this from a much larger clone, so it may be a read error. The same CDR3 is also encoded by other DNA sequences in this sample. This rearrangement joins TRBV6-4 to TRBJ2-1; D possibly corresponds to TRBD2 (6 bases). The CDR3 is 16 residues long. Trimming took off 2 bases at V and 0 bases at J, with 11 bases between the two ends. Germline V lookup: CDR1 MRHNA, CDR2 SNTAGT. The chain's CDR3 is CASSDGTPSSYNEQFF. Here the CDR3 DNA reads TGTGCCAGCAGTGACGGGACTCCAAGCTCCTACAATGAGCAGTTCTTC.

This chain uses TRBV7-3 with TRBJ2-3; TRBD2 is a possible D gene (6 bases). The CDR3 is 15 amino acids. The V end was cut by 6 bases, the J end by 2 bases, with 15 bases between. Per the germline V gene, CDR1 is SGHTA and CDR2 is FQGTGA. The CDR3 DNA sequence: TGTGCCAGCAGTCCCACGGAGGGAGTCACAGATACGCAGTATTTT. Its protein product is CASSPTEGVTDTQYF.

The chain links TRBV20-1 to TRBJ1-2; the D gene is possibly TRBD1 (6 bases). Per the germline V gene, CDR1 is DFQATT and CDR2 is SNEGSKA (reference sequence). The CDR3 totals 11 residues. The CDR3 coding sequence is TGCACCACCCCGGGGGGCGATGGCTACACCTTC. This encodes CTTPGGDGYTF.

The chain is built from TRBV18 and TRBJ2-7; TRBD2 matches 7 bases. Germline loops: CDR1 KGHSH, CDR2 LQKENI. V shed 1 base, J shed 3 bases, and the junction held 9 bases outside the gene matches. The CDR3 totals 16 residues. The CDR3 reads CASSPLPSGFLYEQYF. The CDR3 nucleotides are TGTGCCAGCTCACCACTACCTAGCGGTTTTCTCTACGAGCAGTACTTC.

V and J are TRBV18 and TRBJ1-1, with D hard to call. V was clipped by 5 bases and J by 0 bases, with 13 bases between them. The CDR3 is 15 amino acids. Germline V gene data show CDR1 as KGHSH and CDR2 as LQKENI. CDR3 amino acids: CASSVELKMNTEAFF. CDR3 in DNA: TGTGCCAGCTCAGTTGAACTGAAGATGAACACTGAAGCTTTCTTT.

The CDR3 coding sequence is TGTGCCAGCAGCGTAGGCGGGACAGACTCCTACGAGCAGTACTTC. It specifies CASSVGGTDSYEQYF. The V gene is TRBV9, the J gene TRBJ2-7; possible D gene TRBD1, 7 bases. Trimming removed 0 bases at V and 0 bases at J, with 10 bases between. Per the germline V gene, CDR1 is SGDLS and CDR2 is YYNGEE. The CDR3 extends over 15 amino acids.

The J gene is TRBJ2-2, the V gene TRBV7-9; the match to TRBD2 covers 9 bases. Germline CDR1 is SEHNR and CDR2 is FQNEAQ (reference sequence). The CDR3 has 17 amino acids. V shed 3 bases and J 6 bases; nucleotides not matched to a gene: 11. The CDR3 is CASSLGTSLRSAGELFF. In nucleotides, the CDR3 is TGTGCCAGCAGCTTGGGGACTAGCTTAAGGTCTGCCGGGGAGCTGTTTTTT.

The rearrangement joins TRBV5-8 to TRBJ1-2, with D unresolved. The CDR3 is made up of 13 amino acids. Germline lookup yields CDR1 SGHTS and CDR2 YDEGEE. V was pared by 4 bases and J by 4 bases, with 11 bases between. This CDR3 reads CASSLAGVYGYTF. For the CDR3, the DNA is TGTGCCAGCAGCCTTGCCGGGGTCTATGGCTACACCTTC. The complete variable domain, with remaining parts taken from reference TRBV5-8 and TRBJ1-2, reads EAGVTQSPTHLIKTRGQQATLRCSPISGHTSVYWYQQALGLGLQFLLWYDEGEERNRGNFPPRFSGRQFPNYSSELNVNALELEDSALYLCASSLAGVYGYTFGSGTRLTVV.

The chain combines TRBV6-5 with TRBJ1-5, with a tentative D call TRBD1 (5 bases). Per the germline V gene, CDR1 is MNHEY and CDR2 is SVGAGI. The V end lost 7 bases, the J end lost 3 bases, and 13 bases lay between the germline ends. CDR3 length: 14 residues. For the CDR3, the DNA is TGTGCCAGCATGGGGGGAACCCACAATCAGCCCCAGCATTTT. Translating it yields CASMGGTHNQPQHF.

This clone was observed once. V usage is TRBV24-1 and J usage is TRBJ2-5; 8 positions match TRBD2. J gave up 4 bases and V 4 bases, and 10 bases lay outside the gene matches. Germline-derived CDR1 and CDR2 are KGHDR and SFDVKD. This CDR3 is built from 16 residues. The CDR3 DNA follows: TGTGCCACCAGTGAGCCTCTTGCGGGGGGCGGAGAGACCCAGTACTTC. It yields the protein CATSEPLAGGGETQYF.

This chain joins TRBV7-9 and TRBJ1-6, with 7 bases aligning to TRBD1. J lost 5 bases, V lost 5 bases, and 6 bases had no gene match. The CDR3 is made up of 15 amino acids. The germline CDR1 and CDR2 sequences are SEHNR and FQNEAQ (reference sequence). In DNA, the CDR3 is TGTGCCAGCAGCGTAACCGGGACAGATAATTCACCCCTCCACTTT. Encoded protein: CASSVTGTDNSPLHF.

The V gene is TRBV3-1 (or the pseudogene TRBV3-2), the J gene TRBJ2-2; no clear D. V gave up 2 bases and J gave up 5 bases, with 9 bases separating them. The CDR3 has 14 residues. From germline, CDR1 is LGHDT and CDR2 YNNKEL (reference sequence). CDR3: CASSQTRLTGELFF. The CDR3 DNA sequence: TGTGCCAGCAGCCAAACTCGTTTGACCGGGGAGCTGTTTTTT.

The rearrangement uses TRBV4-2 and TRBJ2-7; 11 nucleotides align to TRBD2. Germline values: CDR1 LGHNA, CDR2 YNFKEQ. The V and J ends lost 4 bases and 1 base, in that order; junction bases with no gene match: 6. The CDR3 loop spans 16 amino acids. CDR3 region: CASSLYRLAGSYEQYF. DNA for the CDR3: TGTGCCAGCAGCCTCTACCGACTAGCGGGGTCCTACGAGCAGTACTTC.

This chain connects TRBV7-6 to TRBJ2-3; 11 nucleotides line up with TRBD2. Germline lookup yields CDR1 SGHVS and CDR2 FNYEAQ. J gave up 3 bases and V 5 bases, and 10 bases lay outside the gene matches. CDR3 size: 17 residues. The CDR3 nucleotides are TGTGCCAGCAGCCTAGACGGGACTAGCGGATTAACAGATACGCAGTATTTT. Protein product: CASSLDGTSGLTDTQYF.

The chain couples TRBV19 to TRBJ2-2; a weak D match, TRBD1 (6 bases). The CDR3 spans 14 residues. Trimming left V 9 bases short and J 1 base short, with 12 bases between. Germline-derived CDR1 and CDR2 are LNHDA and SQIVND (reference sequence). For the CDR3, the DNA is TGTGCCAGCCGCAGGGGAATGAACACCGGGGAGCTGTTTTTT. As protein: CASRRGMNTGELFF.

This chain connects TRBV3-1 (or the pseudogene TRBV3-2) to TRBJ2-7; 9 nucleotides line up with TRBD1. The CDR3 extends over 14 amino acids. Looked up from germline, CDR1 is LGHDT and CDR2 is YNNKEL (reference sequence). V trimming: 4 bases; J trimming: 6 bases; junction bases outside the gene matches: 7. The CDR3 nucleotides read TGTGCCAGCAGCCTTAAAACAGGGGGCACCGAGCAGTACTTC. This translates into CASSLKTGGTEQYF.

The CDR3 nucleotides read TGTGCCAGCAGCTTAGAGGGGGCGCGTAATTCACCCCTCCACTTT. Translation gives CASSLEGARNSPLHF. This chain joins TRBV7-8 and TRBJ1-6; 7 positions agree with TRBD1. Germline CDR1 reads SGHVS; CDR2 reads FQNEAQ. Trimming removed 1 base from V and 6 bases from J; junction bases left unmatched: 3. The CDR3 is 15 residues long.

This rearrangement joins TRBV19 to TRBJ1-5; a weak D match, TRBD1 (5 bases). The CDR3 contains 16 residues. Germline values: CDR1 LNHDA, CDR2 SQIVND (reference sequence). Trimming cost V 1 base and J 1 base, with 11 bases left between them. CDR3 sequence (DNA): TGTGCCAGTAGTATAGTAGGGGTCCAAAGCAATCAGCCCCAGCATTTT. It yields the protein CASSIVGVQSNQPQHF.

The rearrangement joins TRBV6-4 to TRBJ1-5; D unclear. This CDR3 has 11 amino acids. The V gene lost 6 bases and the J gene lost 9 bases, with 9 bases spanning the gap. The germline V gene has CDR1 MRHNA and CDR2 SNTAGT. CDR3 nucleotides: TGTGCCAGCAGGCCTAACTGGCCCCAGCATTTT. Amino acids: CASRPNWPQHF.

The chain employs TRBV6-1 and TRBJ2-5; 7 positions agree with TRBD1. The CDR3 loop spans 15 amino acids. V lost 2 bases and J lost 0; bases outside the gene matches: 3. Germline V gene data show CDR1 as MNHNS and CDR2 as SASEGT. The CDR3 loop reads CASSEWDSNQETQYF. The CDR3 DNA follows: TGTGCCAGCAGTGAATGGGACAGCAACCAAGAGACCCAGTACTTC.

The J gene is TRBJ2-5, the V gene TRBV27; the D is unclear. V lost 0 bases to trimming and J lost 4 bases, with 9 bases between them. CDR1 MNHEY and CDR2 SMNVEV come from the germline V gene (reference sequence). The CDR3 sequence is 14 residues long. The DNA of the CDR3 is TGTGCCAGCAGTTTATCGGGCCCACGAGAGACCCAGTACTTC. This codes for CASSLSGPRETQYF.

This chain connects TRBV5-5 to TRBJ2-7; 7 nucleotides agree with TRBD1. The CDR3 runs to 13 residues. The J segment lost 1 base and the V segment lost 4 bases, leaving 2 bases of the junction unmatched. Germline loops: CDR1 SGHKS, CDR2 YYEKEE (reference sequence). CDR3 nucleotides: TGTGCCAGCAGCGTACAGGGGTCCTACGAGCAGTACTTC. Protein sequence: CASSVQGSYEQYF. The variable domain in full, completed from reference TRBV5-5 and TRBJ2-7, reads DAGVTQSPTHLIKTRGQQVTLRCSPISGHKSVSWYQQVLGQGPQFIFQYYEKEERGRGNFPDRFSARQFPNYSSELNVNALLLGDSALYLCASSVQGSYEQYFGPGTRLTVT.

The gene calls are TRBV5-1 and TRBJ1-5; tentative D call: TRBD1 (5 bases). The CDR3 is made up of 15 amino acids. The germline V gene has CDR1 SGHRS and CDR2 YFSETQ. V was clipped by 2 bases and J by 6 bases, with 15 bases between them. The CDR3 bases are TGCGCCAGCAGCTTAGTTGCGGGGGACGGTCAGCCCCAGCATTTT. Its protein product is CASSLVAGDGQPQHF.

CDR3 in DNA: TGCGCCAGCAGCCAAGATCCTGACAGCCTTGAAAAACTGTTTTTT. This codes for CASSQDPDSLEKLFF. This chain uses TRBV4-3 with TRBJ1-4, with TRBD1 as a possible D gene (5 bases). Per germline, CDR1 LGHNA and CDR2 YSLEER. The CDR3 spans 15 residues. V was trimmed by 0 bases and J by 7 bases, leaving 12 bases between them.